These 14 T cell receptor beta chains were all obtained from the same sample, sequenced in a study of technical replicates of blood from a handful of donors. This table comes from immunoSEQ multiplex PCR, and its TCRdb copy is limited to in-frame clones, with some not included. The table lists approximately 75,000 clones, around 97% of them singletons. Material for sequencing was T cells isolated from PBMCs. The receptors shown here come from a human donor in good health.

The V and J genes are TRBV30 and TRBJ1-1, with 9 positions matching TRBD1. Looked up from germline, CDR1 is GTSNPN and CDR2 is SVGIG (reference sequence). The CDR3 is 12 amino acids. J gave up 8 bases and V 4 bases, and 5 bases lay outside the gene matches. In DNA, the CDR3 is TGTGCCTGGACCCCGGGACAGGGCGAAGCTTTCTTT. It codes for CAWTPGQGEAFF.

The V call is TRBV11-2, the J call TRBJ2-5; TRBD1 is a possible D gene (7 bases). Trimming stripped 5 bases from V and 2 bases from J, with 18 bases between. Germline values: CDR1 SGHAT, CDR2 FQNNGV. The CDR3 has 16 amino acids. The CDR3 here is CASSQGVYGSQETQYF. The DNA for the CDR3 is TGTGCCAGCAGCCAGGGGGTTTACGGGAGTCAAGAGACCCAGTACTTC.

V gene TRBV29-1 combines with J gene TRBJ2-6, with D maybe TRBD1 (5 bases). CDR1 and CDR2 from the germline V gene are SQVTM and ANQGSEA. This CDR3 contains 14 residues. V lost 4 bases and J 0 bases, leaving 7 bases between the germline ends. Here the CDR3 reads CSVVDISGANVLTF. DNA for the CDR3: TGCAGCGTTGTGGACATCTCTGGGGCCAACGTCCTGACTTTC.

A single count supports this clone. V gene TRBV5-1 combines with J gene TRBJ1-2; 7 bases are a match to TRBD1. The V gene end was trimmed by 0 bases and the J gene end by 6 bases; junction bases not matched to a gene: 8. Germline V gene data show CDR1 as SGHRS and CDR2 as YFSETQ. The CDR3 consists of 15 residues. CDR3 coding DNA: TGCGCCAGCAGCTTGGACCGGGACAGATGGGATGGCTACACCTTC. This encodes CASSLDRDRWDGYTF.

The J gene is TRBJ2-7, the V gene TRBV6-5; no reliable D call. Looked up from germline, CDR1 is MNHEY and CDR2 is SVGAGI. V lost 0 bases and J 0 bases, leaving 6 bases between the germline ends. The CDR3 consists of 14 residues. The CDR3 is CASSYSRASYEQYF. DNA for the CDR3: TGTGCCAGCAGTTACTCGAGAGCCTCCTACGAGCAGTACTTC.

The CDR3 spells CASSFPTGGELFF. For the CDR3, the DNA is TGTGCCAGCAGCTTTCCCACGGGCGGGGAGCTGTTTTTT. The chain couples TRBV7-9 to TRBJ2-2; D gene ambiguous. Germline CDR1 SEHNR, CDR2 FQNEAQ (reference sequence). V was pared by 3 bases and J by 7 bases, with 9 bases between. The CDR3 runs 13 residues.

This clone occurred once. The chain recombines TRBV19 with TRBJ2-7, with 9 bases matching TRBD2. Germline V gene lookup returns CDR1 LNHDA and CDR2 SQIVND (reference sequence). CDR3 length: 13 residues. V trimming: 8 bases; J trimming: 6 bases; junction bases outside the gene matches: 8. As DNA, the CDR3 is TGTGCCAGTTCGACTAGCGGCAGGGGCGAGCAGTACTTC. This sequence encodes CASSTSGRGEQYF.

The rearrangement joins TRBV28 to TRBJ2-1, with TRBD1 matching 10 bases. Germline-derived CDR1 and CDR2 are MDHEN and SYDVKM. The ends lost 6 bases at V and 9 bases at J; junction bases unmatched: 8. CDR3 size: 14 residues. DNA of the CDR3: TGTGCCAGCAGCCTCCCGGGACAGGGGAGTGAGCAGTTCTTC. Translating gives CASSLPGQGSEQFF.

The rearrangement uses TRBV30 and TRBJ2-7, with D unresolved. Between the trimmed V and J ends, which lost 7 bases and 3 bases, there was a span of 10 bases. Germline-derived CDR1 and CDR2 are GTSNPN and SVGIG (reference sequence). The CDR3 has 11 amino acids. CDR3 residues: CASRLNYEQYF. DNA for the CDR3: TGTGCCTCCAGGTTGAACTACGAGCAGTACTTC.

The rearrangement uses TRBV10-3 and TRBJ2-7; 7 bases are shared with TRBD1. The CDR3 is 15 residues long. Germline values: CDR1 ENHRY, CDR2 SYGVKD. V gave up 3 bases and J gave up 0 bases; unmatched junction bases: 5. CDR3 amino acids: CAISESGQASYEQYF. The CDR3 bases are TGTGCCATCAGTGAATCCGGACAGGCCTCCTACGAGCAGTACTTC.

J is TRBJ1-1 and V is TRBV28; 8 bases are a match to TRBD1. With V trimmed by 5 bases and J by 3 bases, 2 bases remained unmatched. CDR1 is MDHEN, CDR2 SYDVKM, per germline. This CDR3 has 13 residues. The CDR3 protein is CASSDRGYTEAFF. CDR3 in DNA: TGTGCCAGCAGTGACAGGGGATACACTGAAGCTTTCTTT.

This CDR3 is CASRLGGDTEAFF. CDR3 DNA: TGTGCCAGCAGGCTCGGGGGAGACACTGAAGCTTTCTTT. This sequence joins TRBV28 and TRBJ1-1; maybe TRBD1 (5 bases). In germline, CDR1 is MDHEN, CDR2 SYDVKM. V shed 6 bases and J shed 3 bases, with 11 bases lying between them. The CDR3 sequence is 13 residues long.

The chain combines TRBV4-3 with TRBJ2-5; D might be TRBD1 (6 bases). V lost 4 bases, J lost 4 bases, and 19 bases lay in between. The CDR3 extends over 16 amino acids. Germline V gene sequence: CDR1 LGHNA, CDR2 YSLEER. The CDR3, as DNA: TGCGCCAGCAGCCTTGGACAGTCGTATAGTGGAGAGACCCAGTACTTC. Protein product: CASSLGQSYSGETQYF.

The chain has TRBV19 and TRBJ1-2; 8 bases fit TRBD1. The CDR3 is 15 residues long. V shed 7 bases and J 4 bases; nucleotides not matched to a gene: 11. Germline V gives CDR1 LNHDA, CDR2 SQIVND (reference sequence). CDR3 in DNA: TGTGCCAGTATTTCCTGGCAGGGGGCGCCCTATGGCTACACCTTC. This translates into CASISWQGAPYGYTF.